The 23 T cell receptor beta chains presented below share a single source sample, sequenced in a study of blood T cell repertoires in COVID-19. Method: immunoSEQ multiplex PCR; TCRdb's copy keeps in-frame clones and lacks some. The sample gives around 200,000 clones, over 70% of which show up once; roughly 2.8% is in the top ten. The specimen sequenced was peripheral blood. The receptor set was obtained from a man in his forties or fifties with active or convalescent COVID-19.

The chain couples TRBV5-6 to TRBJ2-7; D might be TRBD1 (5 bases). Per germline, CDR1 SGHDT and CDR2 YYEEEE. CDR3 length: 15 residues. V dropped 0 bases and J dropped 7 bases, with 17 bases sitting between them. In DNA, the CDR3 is TGTGCCAGCAGCTTGGCAGGGTCCCCAAGGAAGGAGCAGTACTTC. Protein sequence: CASSLAGSPRKEQYF.

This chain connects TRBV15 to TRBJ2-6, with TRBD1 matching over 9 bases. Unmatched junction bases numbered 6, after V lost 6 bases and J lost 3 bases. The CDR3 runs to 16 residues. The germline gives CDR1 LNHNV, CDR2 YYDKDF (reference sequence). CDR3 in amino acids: CATRGQGQSGANVLTF. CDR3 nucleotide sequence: TGTGCCACCAGGGGACAGGGTCAAAGTGGGGCCAACGTCCTGACTTTC. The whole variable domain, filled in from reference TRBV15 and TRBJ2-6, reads DAMVIQNPRYQVTQFGKPVTLSCSQTLNHNVMYWYQQKSSQAPKLLFHYYDKDFNNEADTPDNFQSRRPNTSFCFLDIRSPGLGDTAMYLCATRGQGQSGANVLTFGAGSRLTVL.

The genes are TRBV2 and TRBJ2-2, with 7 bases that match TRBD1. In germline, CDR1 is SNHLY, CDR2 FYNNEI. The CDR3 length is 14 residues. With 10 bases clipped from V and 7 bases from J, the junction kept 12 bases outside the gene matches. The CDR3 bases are TGTGCCAACGGACAGGTCCCTCCGGACGGGGAGCTGTTTTTT. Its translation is CANGQVPPDGELFF.

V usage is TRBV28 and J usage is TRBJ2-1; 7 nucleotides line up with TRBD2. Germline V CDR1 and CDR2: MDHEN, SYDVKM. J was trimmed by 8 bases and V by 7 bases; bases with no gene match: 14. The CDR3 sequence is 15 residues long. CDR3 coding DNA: TGTGCCAGCACCTCGGGGGAGGGGCGCGGCGATGAGCAGTTCTTC. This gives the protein CASTSGEGRGDEQFF. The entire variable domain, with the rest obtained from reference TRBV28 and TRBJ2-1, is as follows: DVKVTQSSRYLVKRTGEKVFLECVQDMDHENMFWYRQDPGLGLRLIYFSYDVKMKEKGDIPEGYSVSREKKERFSLILESASTNQTSMYLCASTSGEGRGDEQFFGPGTRLTVL.

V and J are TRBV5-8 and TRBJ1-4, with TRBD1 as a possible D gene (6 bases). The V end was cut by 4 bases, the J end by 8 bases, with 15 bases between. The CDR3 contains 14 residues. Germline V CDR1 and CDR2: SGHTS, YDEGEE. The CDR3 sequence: CASSLGQRGEKLFF. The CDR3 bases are TGTGCCAGCAGCCTTGGACAGCGGGGAGAAAAACTGTTTTTT.

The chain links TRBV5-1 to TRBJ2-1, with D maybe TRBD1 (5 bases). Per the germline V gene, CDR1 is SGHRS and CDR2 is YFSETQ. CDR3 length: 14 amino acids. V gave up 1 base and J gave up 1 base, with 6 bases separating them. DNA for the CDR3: TGCGCCAGCAGCTTGCAGGGATCCTACAATGAGCAGTTCTTC. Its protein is CASSLQGSYNEQFF.

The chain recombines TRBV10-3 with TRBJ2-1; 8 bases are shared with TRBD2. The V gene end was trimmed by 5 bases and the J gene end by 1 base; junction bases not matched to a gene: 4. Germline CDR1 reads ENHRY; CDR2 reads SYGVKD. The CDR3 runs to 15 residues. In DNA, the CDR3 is TGTGCCATCAGTTCGGCGGGAGGATCCTACAATGAGCAGTTCTTC. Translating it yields CAISSAGGSYNEQFF.

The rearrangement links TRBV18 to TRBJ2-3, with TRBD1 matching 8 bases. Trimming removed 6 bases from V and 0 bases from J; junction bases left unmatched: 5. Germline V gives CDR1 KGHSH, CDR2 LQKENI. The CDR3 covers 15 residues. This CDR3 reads CASSRTGTSTDTQYF. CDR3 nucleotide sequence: TGTGCCAGCTCGCGGACAGGGACTAGCACAGATACGCAGTATTTT.

Here the CDR3 reads CATLVIQGAVGEQYF. CDR3 DNA sequence: TGTGCCACCCTAGTAATACAGGGGGCGGTTGGCGAGCAGTACTTC. The rearrangement uses TRBV6-5 and TRBJ2-7; the match to TRBD1 covers 9 bases. Germline assignment: CDR1 MNHEY and CDR2 SVGAGI. CDR3 length equals 15 residues. The V segment lost 10 bases and the J segment 6 bases; nucleotides outside the gene matches: 16.

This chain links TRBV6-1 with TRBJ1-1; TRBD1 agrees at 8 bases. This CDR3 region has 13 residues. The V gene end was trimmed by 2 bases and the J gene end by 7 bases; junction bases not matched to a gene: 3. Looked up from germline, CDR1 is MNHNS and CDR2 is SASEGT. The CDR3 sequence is CASSERTGFEAFF. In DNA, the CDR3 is TGTGCCAGCAGTGAACGGACAGGGTTTGAAGCTTTCTTT.

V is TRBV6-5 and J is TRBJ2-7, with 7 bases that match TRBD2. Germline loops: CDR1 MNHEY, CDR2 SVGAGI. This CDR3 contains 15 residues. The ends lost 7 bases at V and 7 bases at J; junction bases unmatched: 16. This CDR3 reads CASTNAGGGPREQYF. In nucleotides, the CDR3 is TGTGCCAGCACCAACGCCGGGGGAGGGCCTCGGGAGCAGTACTTC.

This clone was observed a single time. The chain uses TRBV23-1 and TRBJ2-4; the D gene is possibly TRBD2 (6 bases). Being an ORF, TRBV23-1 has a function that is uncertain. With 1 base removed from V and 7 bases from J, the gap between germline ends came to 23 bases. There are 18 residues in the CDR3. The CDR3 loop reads CASSQWEAVPKRRNIQYF. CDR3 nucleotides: TGCGCCAGCAGTCAATGGGAGGCAGTCCCGAAAAGAAGGAACATTCAGTACTTC.

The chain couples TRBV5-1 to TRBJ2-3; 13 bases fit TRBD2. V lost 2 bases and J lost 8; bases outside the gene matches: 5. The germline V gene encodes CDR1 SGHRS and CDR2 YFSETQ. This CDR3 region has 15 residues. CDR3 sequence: CASSLTGLAGATQYF. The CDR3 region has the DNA TGCGCCAGCAGCTTAACTGGACTAGCGGGGGCTACGCAGTATTTT. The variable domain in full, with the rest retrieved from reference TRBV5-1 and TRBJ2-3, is KAGVTQTPRYLIKTRGQQVTLSCSPISGHRSVSWYQQTPGQGLQFLFEYFSETQRNKGNFPGRFSGRQFSNSRSEMNVSTLELGDSALYLCASSLTGLAGATQYFGPGTRLTVL.

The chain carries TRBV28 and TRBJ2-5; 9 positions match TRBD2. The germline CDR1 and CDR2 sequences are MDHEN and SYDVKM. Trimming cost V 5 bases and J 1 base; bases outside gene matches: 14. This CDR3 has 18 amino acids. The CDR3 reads CASSLPARGGRAQETQYF. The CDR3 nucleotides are TGTGCCAGCAGTCTACCCGCCCGGGGCGGGAGGGCCCAAGAGACCCAGTACTTC.

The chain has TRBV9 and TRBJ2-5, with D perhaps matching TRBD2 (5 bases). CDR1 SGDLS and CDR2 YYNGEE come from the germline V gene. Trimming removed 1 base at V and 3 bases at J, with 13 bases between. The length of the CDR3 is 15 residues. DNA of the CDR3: TGTGCCAGCAGCGTAATTGGCGGGCGGGAAGAGACCCAGTACTTC. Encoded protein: CASSVIGGREETQYF. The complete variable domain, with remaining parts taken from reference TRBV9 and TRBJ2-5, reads DSGVTQTPKHLITATGQRVTLRCSPRSGDLSVYWYQQSLDQGLQFLIQYYNGEERAKGNILERFSAQQFPDLHSELNLSSLELGDSALYFCASSVIGGREETQYFGPGTRLLVL.

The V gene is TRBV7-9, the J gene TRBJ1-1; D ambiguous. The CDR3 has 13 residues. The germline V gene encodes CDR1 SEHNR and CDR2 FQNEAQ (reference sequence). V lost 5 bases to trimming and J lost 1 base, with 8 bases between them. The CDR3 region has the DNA TGTGCCAGCAGCACCTCAGGGAACACTGAAGCTTTCTTT. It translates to CASSTSGNTEAFF.

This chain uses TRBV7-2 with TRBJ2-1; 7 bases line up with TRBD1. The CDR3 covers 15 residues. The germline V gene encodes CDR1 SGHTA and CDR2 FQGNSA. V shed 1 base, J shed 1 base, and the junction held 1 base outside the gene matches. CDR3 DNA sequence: TGTGCCAGCAGCTTAGAGGACAGGTCCTACAATGAGCAGTTCTTC. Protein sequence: CASSLEDRSYNEQFF.

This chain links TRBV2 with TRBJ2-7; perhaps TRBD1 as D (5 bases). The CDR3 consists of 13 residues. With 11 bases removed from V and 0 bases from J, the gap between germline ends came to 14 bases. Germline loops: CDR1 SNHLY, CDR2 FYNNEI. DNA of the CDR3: TGTGCCTGTATGCCGGACACCTCCTACGAGCAGTACTTC. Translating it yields CACMPDTSYEQYF.

The CDR3 DNA sequence: TGTGCCTGGAGCGGGACAGAGGGTGAAGCTTTCTTT. This encodes CAWSGTEGEAFF. V and J are TRBV30 and TRBJ1-1; 7 nucleotides line up with TRBD1. This CDR3 region has 12 residues. Germline trimming cut 3 bases from V and 7 bases from J; bases unmatched to any gene: 5. CDR1 and CDR2 (germline): GTSNPN, SVGIG (reference sequence).

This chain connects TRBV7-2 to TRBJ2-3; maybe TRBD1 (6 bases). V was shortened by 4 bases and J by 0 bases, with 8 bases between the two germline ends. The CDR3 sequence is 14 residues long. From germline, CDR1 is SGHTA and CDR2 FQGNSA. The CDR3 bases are TGTGCCAGCAGCTCGGACAGAAGCACAGATACGCAGTATTTT. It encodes CASSSDRSTDTQYF. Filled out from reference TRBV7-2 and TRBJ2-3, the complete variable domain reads GAGVSQSPSNKVTEKGKDVELRCDPISGHTALYWYRQSLGQGLEFLIYFQGNSAPDKSGLPSDRFSAERTGGSVSTLTIQRTQQEDSAVYLCASSSDRSTDTQYFGPGTRLTVL.

The CDR3 loop is CASSPTGLYGYTF. DNA for the CDR3: TGTGCCAGCAGTCCTACAGGGCTCTATGGCTACACCTTC. V usage is TRBV5-5 and J usage is TRBJ1-2; perhaps TRBD1 as D (6 bases). Germline V gene lookup returns CDR1 SGHKS and CDR2 YYEKEE (reference sequence). The V end lost 5 bases, the J end lost 4 bases, and 12 bases lay between the germline ends. This CDR3 region has 13 residues.

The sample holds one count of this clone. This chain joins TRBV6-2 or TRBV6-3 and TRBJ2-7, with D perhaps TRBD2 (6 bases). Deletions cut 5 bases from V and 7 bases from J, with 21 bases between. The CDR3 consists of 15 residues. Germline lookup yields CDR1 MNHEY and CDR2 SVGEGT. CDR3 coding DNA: TGTGCCAGCAGTCACCCGGGACTCGCCGGGGGAGAGCAGTACTTC. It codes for CASSHPGLAGGEQYF.

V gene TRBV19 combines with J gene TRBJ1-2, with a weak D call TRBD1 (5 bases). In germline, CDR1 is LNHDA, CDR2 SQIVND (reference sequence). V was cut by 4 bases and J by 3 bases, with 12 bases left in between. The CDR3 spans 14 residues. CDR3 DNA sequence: TGTGCCAGTAGTAGGCCAGGGATAGACTATGGCTACACCTTC. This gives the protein CASSRPGIDYGYTF.